This passage covers 2 T cell receptor beta chains from one sample sequenced in a study of breast tumors, draining lymph nodes, adjacent tissues. MiXCR, applied by TCRdb to the multiplex PCR reads, yields one record per CDR3 protein. The sample has tens of thousands of distinct CDR3 sequences; less than 55% are singletons. Sequencing was carried out using breast tumor tissue. The source of these receptors is a female donor with breast cancer. Some clones in this sample may be carry-over from other donors' samples.

There are many counts of this clonotype. The J gene is TRBJ2-5, the V gene TRBV6-5; no reliable D call. V lost 2 bases and J lost 1, with 5 bases in between. The CDR3 runs 13 residues. From germline, CDR1 is MNHEY and CDR2 SVGAGI. CDR3 in DNA: TGTGCCAGCAGTTACCGGCTCCAAGAGACCCAGTACTTC. Encoded protein: CASSYRLQETQYF.

The chain is built from TRBV24-1 and TRBJ2-1; 10 bases are shared with TRBD2. Germline V gene lookup returns CDR1 KGHDR and CDR2 SFDVKD. CDR3 length: 14 amino acids. V shed 9 bases, J shed 8 bases, and the junction held 9 bases outside the gene matches. Here the CDR3 reads CATGVAGGIDEQFF. Written as DNA, the CDR3 is TGTGCCACCGGAGTAGCGGGAGGTATAGATGAGCAGTTCTTC.